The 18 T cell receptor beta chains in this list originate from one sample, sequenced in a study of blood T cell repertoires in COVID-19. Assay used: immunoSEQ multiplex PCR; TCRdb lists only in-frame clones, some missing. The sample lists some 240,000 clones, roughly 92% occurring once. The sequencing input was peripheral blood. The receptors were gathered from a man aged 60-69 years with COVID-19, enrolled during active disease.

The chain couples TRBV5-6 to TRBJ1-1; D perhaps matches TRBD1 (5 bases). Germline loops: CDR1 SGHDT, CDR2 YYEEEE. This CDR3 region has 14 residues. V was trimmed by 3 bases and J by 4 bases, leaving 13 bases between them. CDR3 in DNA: TGTGCCAGCAGCTATGTCTCCGGGGGCACTGAAGCTTTCTTT. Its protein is CASSYVSGGTEAFF. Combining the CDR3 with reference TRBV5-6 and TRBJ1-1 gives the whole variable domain DAGVTQSPTHLIKTRGQQVTLRCSPKSGHDTVSWYQQALGQGPQFIFQYYEEEERQRGNFPDRFSGHQFPNYSSELNVNALLLGDSALYLCASSYVSGGTEAFFGQGTRLTVV.

The CDR3 protein is CASSDLPQGSPGVEQYF. The CDR3 DNA is TGTGCCAGCAGTGACTTGCCACAGGGCTCCCCAGGTGTCGAGCAGTACTTC. The V and J genes are TRBV6-4 and TRBJ2-7; possibly TRBD1 for D (6 bases). This CDR3 region has 17 residues. With 1 base removed from V and 6 bases from J, the gap between germline ends came to 22 bases. CDR1 MRHNA and CDR2 SNTAGT come from the germline V gene.

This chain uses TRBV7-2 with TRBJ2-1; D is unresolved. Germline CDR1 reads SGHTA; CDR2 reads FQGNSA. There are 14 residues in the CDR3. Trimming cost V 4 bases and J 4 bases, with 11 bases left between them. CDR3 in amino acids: CASSSYVEYNEQFF. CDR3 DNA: TGTGCCAGCAGCTCCTACGTAGAATACAATGAGCAGTTCTTC.

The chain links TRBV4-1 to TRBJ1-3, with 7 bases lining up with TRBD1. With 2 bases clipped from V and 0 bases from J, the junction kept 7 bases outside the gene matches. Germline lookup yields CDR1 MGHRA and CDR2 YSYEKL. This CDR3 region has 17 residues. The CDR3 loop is CASSQPRTGASGNTIYF. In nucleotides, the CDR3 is TGCGCCAGCAGCCAACCTCGGACAGGCGCCTCTGGAAACACCATATATTTT.

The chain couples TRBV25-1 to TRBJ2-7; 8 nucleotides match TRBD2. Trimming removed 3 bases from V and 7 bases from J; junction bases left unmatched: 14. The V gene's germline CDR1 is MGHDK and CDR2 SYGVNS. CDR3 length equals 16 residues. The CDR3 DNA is TGTGCCAGCAGTGATGGTGGGACTAGGCCCCTTATAGAGCAGTACTTC. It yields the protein CASSDGGTRPLIEQYF.

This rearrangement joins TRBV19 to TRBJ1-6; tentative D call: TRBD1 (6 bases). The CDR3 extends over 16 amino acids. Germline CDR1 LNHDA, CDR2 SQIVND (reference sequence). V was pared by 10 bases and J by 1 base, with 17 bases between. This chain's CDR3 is CATSGEYSSYNSPLHF. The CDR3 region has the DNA TGTGCCACGTCAGGGGAGTACAGTTCCTATAATTCACCCCTCCACTTT.

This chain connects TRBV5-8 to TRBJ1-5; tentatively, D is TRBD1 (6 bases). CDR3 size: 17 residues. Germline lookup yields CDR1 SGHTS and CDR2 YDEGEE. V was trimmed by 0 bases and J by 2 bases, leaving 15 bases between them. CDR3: CASSLVITGIGNQPQHF. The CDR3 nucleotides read TGTGCCAGCAGCTTGGTTATAACAGGGATTGGCAATCAGCCCCAGCATTTT.

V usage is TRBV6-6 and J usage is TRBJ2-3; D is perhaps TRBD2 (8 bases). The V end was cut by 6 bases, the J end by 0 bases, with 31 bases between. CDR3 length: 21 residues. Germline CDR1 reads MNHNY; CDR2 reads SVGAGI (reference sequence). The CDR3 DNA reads TGTGCCAGCAGCCCCGGGACAGTGGGACTAGGAGGTGCCCCTAGCACAGATACGCAGTATTTT. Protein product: CASSPGTVGLGGAPSTDTQYF.

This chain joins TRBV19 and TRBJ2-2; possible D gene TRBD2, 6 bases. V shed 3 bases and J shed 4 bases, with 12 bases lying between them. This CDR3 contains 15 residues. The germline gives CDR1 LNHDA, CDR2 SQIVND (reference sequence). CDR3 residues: CASSIGGVPTGELFF. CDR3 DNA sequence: TGTGCCAGTAGTATCGGGGGAGTACCCACCGGGGAGCTGTTTTTT.

CDR3 in amino acids: CASSYTEMRAYQPQHF. The CDR3 bases are TGTGCCAGCAGTTATACCGAGATGCGGGCCTATCAGCCCCAGCATTTT. The chain joins TRBV6-6 to TRBJ1-5; D not resolved. Germline CDR1 is MNHNY and CDR2 is SVGAGI (reference sequence). V shed 3 bases and J shed 5 bases, with 17 bases lying between them. The CDR3 extends over 16 amino acids.

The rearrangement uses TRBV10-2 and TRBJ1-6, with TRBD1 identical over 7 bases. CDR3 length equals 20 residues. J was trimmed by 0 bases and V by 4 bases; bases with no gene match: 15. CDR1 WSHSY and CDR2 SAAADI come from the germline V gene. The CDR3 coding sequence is TGCGCCAGCAGTGGCCCGACAGGGCCTCTATCTAGCTCCTATAATTCACCCCTCCACTTT. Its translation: CASSGPTGPLSSSYNSPLHF.

The CDR3 loop reads CASSLGQGATYGYTF. The CDR3 nucleotides read TGTGCCAGCAGCTTGGGTCAGGGGGCTACGTATGGCTACACCTTC. This chain joins TRBV5-8 and TRBJ1-2; the match to TRBD1 covers 8 bases. V dropped 0 bases and J dropped 5; count of bases not matched to a gene: 6. CDR1 and CDR2 (germline): SGHTS, YDEGEE. The CDR3 loop spans 15 amino acids.

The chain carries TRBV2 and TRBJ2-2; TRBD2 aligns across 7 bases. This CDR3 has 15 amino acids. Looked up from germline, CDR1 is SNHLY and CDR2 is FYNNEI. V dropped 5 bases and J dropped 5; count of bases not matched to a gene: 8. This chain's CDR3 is CASSFSGFRTGELFF. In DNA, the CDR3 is TGTGCCAGCAGTTTTAGCGGGTTTCGGACCGGGGAGCTGTTTTTT.

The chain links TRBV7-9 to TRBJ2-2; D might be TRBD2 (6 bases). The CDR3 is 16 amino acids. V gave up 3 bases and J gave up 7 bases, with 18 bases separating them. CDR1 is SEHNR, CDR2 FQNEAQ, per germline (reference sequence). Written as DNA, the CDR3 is TGTGCCAGCAGCTTTTTTAGCGCCGGGGGTGTCGGGGAGCTGTTTTTT. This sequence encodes CASSFFSAGGVGELFF.

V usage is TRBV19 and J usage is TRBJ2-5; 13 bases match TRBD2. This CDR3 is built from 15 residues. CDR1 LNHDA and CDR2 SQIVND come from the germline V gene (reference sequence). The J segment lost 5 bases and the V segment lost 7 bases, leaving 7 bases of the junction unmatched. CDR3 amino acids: CASTELAGGLETQYF. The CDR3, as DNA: TGTGCCAGTACCGAACTAGCGGGGGGGCTGGAGACCCAGTACTTC.

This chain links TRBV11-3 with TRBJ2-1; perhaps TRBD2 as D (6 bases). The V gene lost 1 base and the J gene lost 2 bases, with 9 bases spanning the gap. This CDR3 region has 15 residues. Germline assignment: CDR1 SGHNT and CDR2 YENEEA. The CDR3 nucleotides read TGTGCCAGCAGCTTAGCAGGCGGGGCCTACAATGAGCAGTTCTTC. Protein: CASSLAGGAYNEQFF.

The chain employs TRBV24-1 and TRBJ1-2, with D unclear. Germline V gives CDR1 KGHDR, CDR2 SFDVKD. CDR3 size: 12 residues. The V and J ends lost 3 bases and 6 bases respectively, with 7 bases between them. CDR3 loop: CATSDPFDGYTF. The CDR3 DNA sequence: TGTGCCACCAGTGATCCGTTCGATGGCTACACCTTC.

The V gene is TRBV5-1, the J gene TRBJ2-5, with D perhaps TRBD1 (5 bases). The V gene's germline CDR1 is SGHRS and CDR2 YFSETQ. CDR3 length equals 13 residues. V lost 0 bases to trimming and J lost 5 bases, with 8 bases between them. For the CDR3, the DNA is TGCGCCAGCAGCTTGGACAGGATCGAGACCCAGTACTTC. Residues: CASSLDRIETQYF.